This TCR beta chain was identified during a study of blood T cell repertoires in COVID-19. Study at large: Samples representing acute and convalescent COVID-19 were sourced from the United States, Italy and Spain. In each case, the material was cDNA or gDNA derived from T cells, B-cell-depleted T cells, or PBMCs.

The V segment lost 3 bases and the J segment 6 bases; nucleotides outside the gene matches: 9. The length of the CDR3 is 16 residues. CDR1 is KGHDR and CDR2 is SFDVKD in the germline V gene. Seattle patient enrollment occurred during active infection, with longitudinal follow-up thereafter. Per the original data handling: The assay estimated nucleated cells by amplifying reference gene primers. Profiled with immunoSEQ multiplex PCR; TCRdb holds only in-frame clones, not every one. V and J calls and clone size are those listed in that table; D and trimming were worked out from the DNA. The sample carries about 220,000 clones, 82% recorded once.

The sequence came from a woman between 65 and 79 years old with COVID-19, enrolled during active disease. Sequencing was done on a sample of peripheral blood. The chain links TRBV24-1 to TRBJ2-4, with 8 bases identical to TRBD1. CDR3 coding DNA: TGTGCCACCAGTGATAGAACCCAGGGGACAGGAAACATTCAGTACTTC. It translates to CATSDRTQGTGNIQYF.